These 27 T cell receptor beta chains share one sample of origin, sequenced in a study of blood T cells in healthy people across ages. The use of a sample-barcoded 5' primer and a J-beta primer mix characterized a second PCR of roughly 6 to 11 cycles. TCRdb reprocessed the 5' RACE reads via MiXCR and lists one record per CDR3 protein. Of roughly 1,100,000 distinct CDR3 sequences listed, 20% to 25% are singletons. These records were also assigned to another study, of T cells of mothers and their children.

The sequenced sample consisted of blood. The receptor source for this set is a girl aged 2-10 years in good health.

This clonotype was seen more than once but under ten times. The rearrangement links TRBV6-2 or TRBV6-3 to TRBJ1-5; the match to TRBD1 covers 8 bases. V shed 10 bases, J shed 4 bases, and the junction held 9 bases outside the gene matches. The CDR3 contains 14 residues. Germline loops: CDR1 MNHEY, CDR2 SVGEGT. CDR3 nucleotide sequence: TGTGCCACTCGGACAGGGAGGGCAAATCAGCCCCAGCATTTT. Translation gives CATRTGRANQPQHF.

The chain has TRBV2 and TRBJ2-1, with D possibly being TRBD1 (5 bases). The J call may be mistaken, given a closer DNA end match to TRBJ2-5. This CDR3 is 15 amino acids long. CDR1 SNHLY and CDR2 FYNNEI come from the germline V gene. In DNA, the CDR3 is TGTGCCAGCAGTGAAGCGGGGCTTTTTGGGGAGACCCAGTACTTC. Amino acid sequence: CASSEAGLFGETQYF.

CDR3 in DNA: TGTGCCAGCAGCTTACGTGGCAAGGGGGCTACCCTCAGGATGGCTTTCTTT. Protein product: CASSLRGKGATLRMAFF. This chain joins TRBV7-2 and TRBJ1-1, with 7 positions matching TRBD1. CDR1 SGHTA and CDR2 FQGNSA come from the germline V gene. This CDR3 region has 17 residues. The ends lost 2 bases at V and 11 bases at J; junction bases unmatched: 20. Using reference TRBV7-2 and TRBJ1-1 for the parts outside the CDR3, the full variable domain is GAGVSQSPSNKVTEKGKDVELRCDPISGHTALYWYRQSLGQGLEFLIYFQGNSAPDKSGLPSDRFSAERTGGSVSTLTIQRTQQEDSAVYLCASSLRGKGATLRMAFFGQGTRLTVV.

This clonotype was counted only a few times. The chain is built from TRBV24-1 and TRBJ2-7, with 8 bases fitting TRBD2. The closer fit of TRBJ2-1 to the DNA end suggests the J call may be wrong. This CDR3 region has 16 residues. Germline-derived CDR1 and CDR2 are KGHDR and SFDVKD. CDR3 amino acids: CATSDRLALGVDEQFF. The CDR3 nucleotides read TGTGCCACCAGTGACCGACTAGCGCTAGGGGTGGATGAGCAGTTCTTC.

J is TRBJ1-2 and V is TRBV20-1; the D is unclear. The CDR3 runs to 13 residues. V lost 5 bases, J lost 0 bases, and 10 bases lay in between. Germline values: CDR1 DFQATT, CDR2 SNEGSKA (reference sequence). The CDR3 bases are TGCAGTGCTGATCGGGTTACTAACTATGGCTACACCTTC. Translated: CSADRVTNYGYTF.

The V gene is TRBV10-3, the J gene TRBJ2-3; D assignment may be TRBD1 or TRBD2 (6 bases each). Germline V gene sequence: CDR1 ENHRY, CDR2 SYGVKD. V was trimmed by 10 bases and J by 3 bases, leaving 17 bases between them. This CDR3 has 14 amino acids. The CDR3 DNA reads TGTGCCACCACAAGGGGGGCCGGTACAGATACGCAGTATTTT. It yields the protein CATTRGAGTDTQYF.

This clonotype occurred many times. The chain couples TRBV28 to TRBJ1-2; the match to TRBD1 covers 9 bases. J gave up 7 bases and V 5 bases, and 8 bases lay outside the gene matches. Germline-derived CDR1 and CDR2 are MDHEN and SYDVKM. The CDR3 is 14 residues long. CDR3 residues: CASSPDRGFFGYTF. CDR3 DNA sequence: TGTGCCAGCAGTCCGGACAGGGGATTTTTTGGCTACACCTTC.

The CDR3 DNA reads as TGTGCCAGCAGCCGACAGGGATCAGATACGCAGTATTTT. Translated, it gives CASSRQGSDTQYF. The gene calls are TRBV3-1 and TRBJ2-3; 7 nucleotides match TRBD1. The germline V gene encodes CDR1 LGHDT and CDR2 YNNKEL (reference sequence). V dropped 4 bases and J dropped 4; count of bases not matched to a gene: 2. The CDR3 runs to 13 residues.

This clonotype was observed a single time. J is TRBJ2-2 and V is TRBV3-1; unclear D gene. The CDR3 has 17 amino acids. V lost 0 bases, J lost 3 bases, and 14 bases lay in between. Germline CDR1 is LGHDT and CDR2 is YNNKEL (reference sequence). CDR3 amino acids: CASSQEHGRVDTGELFF. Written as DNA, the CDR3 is TGTGCCAGCAGCCAAGAGCACGGTAGGGTTGACACCGGGGAGCTGTTTTTT.

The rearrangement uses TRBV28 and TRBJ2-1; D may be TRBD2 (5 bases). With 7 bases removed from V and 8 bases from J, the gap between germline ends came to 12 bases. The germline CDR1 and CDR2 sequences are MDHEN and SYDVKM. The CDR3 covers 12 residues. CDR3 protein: CASTSSPHEQFF. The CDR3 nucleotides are TGTGCCAGCACATCTAGCCCCCATGAGCAGTTCTTC.

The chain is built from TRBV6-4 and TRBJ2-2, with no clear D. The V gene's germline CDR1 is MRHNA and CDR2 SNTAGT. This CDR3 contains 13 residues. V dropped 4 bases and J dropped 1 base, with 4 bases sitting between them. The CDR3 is CASSGMNTGELFF. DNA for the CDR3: TGTGCCAGCAGTGGGATGAACACCGGGGAGCTGTTTTTT.

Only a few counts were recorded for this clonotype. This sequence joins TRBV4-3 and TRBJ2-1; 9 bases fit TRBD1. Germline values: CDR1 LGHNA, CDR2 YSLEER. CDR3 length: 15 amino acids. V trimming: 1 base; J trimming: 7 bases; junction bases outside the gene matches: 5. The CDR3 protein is CASSQGTGDRNEQFF. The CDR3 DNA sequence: TGCGCCAGCAGCCAAGGGACAGGGGACCGGAATGAGCAGTTCTTC.

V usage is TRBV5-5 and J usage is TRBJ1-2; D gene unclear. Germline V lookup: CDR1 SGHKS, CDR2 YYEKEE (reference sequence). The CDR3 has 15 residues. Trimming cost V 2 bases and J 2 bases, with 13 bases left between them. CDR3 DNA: TGTGCCAGCAGCTTTCATACAGATATGAACTATGGCTACACCTTC. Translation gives CASSFHTDMNYGYTF.

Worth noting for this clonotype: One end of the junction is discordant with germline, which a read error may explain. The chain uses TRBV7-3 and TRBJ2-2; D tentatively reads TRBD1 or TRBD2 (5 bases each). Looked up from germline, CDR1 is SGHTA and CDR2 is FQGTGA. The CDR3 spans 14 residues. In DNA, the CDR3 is TGTGCCAGCAGCTTAAGTATACGGACCGGGGACCTGTTTTTT. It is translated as CASSLSIRTGDLFF.

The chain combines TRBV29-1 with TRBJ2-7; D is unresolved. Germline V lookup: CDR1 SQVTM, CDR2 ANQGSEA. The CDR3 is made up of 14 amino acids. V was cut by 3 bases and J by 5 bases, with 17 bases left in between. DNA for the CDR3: TGCAGCGTTGAGGGTGATGGGTGGACCGACGAGCAGTACTTC. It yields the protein CSVEGDGWTDEQYF.

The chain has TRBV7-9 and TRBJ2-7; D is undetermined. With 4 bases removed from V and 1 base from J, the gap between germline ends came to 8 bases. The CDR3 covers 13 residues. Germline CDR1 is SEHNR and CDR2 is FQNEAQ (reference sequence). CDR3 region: CASSYVVSYEQYF. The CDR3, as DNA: TGTGCCAGCAGCTATGTTGTGTCCTACGAGCAGTACTTC.

Here the CDR3 DNA reads TGTGCCAGCACCTCGGGAGCACGGGGAACCGGGGAGCTGTTTTTT. Translation gives CASTSGARGTGELFF. V gene TRBV19 combines with J gene TRBJ2-2; D may be TRBD2 (6 bases). The CDR3 runs 15 residues. CDR1 and CDR2 (germline): LNHDA, SQIVND (reference sequence). V lost 9 bases, J lost 5 bases, and 19 bases lay in between.

The CDR3 protein is CASSLAETSGGQTQYF. CDR3 DNA: TGTGCCAGCAGTTTGGCCGAGACTAGCGGGGGACAGACCCAGTACTTC. This sequence joins TRBV12-3 or TRBV12-4 and TRBJ2-5, with TRBD2 identical over 12 bases. J gave up 6 bases and V 3 bases, and 8 bases lay outside the gene matches. The CDR3 has 16 residues.

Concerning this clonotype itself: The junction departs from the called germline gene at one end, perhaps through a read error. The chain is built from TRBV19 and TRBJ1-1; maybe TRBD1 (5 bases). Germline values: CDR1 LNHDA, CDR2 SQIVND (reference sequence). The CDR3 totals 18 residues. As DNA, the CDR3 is TGTGCCAGTAGTATGTTTCAGTCGTGGGGCAGTTCGAACGCTGAAGCTTTCTTT. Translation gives CASSMFQSWGSSNAEAFF.

CDR3 protein: CASSMGVWEQYF. In DNA form, the CDR3 reads TGTGCCAGCAGCATGGGAGTGTGGGAGCAGTACTTC. The chain combines TRBV7-6 with TRBJ2-7; a weak D match, TRBD2 (5 bases). The CDR3 totals 12 residues. The germline V gene encodes CDR1 SGHVS and CDR2 FNYEAQ. Trimming removed 5 bases from V and 7 bases from J, with 12 bases in between.

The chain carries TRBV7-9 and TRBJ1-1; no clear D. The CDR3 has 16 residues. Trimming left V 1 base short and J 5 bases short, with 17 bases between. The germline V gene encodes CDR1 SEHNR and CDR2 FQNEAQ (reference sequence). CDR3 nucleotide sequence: TGTGCCAGCAGCTTAGTCGGTCTCCAAATAGATACTGAAGCTTTCTTT. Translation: CASSLVGLQIDTEAFF.

In DNA, the CDR3 is TGTGCCAGCAGCGACAGGGGAATTAACACCGGGGAGCTGTTTTTT. Its translation: CASSDRGINTGELFF. The genes are TRBV25-1 and TRBJ2-2, with 8 positions matching TRBD1. Trimming removed 6 bases from V and 2 bases from J; junction bases left unmatched: 5. The CDR3 length is 15 residues. Germline-derived CDR1 and CDR2 are MGHDK and SYGVNS.

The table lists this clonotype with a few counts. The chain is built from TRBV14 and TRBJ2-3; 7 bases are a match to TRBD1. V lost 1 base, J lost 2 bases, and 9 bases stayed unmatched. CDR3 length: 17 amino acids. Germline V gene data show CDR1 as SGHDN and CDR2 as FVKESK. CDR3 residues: CASSQVSPGGLTDTQYF. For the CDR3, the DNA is TGTGCCAGCAGCCAAGTCAGTCCAGGGGGTCTCACAGATACGCAGTATTTT.

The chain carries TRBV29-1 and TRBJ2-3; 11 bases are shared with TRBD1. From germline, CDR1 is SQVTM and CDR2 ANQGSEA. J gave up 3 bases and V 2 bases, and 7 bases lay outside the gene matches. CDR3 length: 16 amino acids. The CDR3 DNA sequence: TGCAGCGTTGAAAGGGGGACAGGGGGTTGGACAGATACGCAGTATTTT. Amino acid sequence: CSVERGTGGWTDTQYF.

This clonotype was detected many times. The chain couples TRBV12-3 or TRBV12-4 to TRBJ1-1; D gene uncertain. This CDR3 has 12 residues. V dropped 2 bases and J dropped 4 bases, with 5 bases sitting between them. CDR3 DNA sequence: TGTGCCAGCAGTTTACGTGGCACTGAAGCTTTCTTT. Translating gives CASSLRGTEAFF.

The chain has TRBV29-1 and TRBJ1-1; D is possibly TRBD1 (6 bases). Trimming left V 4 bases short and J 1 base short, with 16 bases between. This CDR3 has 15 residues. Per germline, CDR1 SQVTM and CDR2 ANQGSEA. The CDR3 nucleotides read TGCAGCGTTGTAGGGGGTAGGCAGTGGAACACTGAAGCTTTCTTT. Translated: CSVVGGRQWNTEAFF.

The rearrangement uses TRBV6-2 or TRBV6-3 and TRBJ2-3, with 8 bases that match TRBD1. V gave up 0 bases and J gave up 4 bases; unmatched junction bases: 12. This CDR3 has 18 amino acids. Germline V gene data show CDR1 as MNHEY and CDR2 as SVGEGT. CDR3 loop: CASSYSPLGDRNPDTQYF. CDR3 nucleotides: TGTGCCAGCAGTTACTCCCCTTTGGGGGACAGGAACCCAGATACGCAGTATTTT.